Listed here are 18 T cell receptor beta chains from one sample, sequenced in a study of neoadjuvant anti-PD-1 for oral cavity cancer. Produced via immunoSEQ multiplex PCR; TCRdb's table is partial and in-frame only. The table lists 65,000 to 70,000 clones, roughly nine tenths of them singletons, with 2.5% to 3.5% in the top ten. Sample time point: after neoadjuvant nivolumab, at surgical resection. The sequences come from PBMCs, collected after nivolumab (anti-PD-1) treatment. These receptors originate from a person aged 35-79 years with oral cavity squamous cell carcinoma.

The table lists this clone with a few counts. This chain uses TRBV19 with TRBJ1-2; the D gene is possibly TRBD1 (5 bases). Trimming removed 4 bases at V and 1 base at J, with 13 bases between. Germline values: CDR1 LNHDA, CDR2 SQIVND (reference sequence). The CDR3 consists of 15 residues. CDR3 loop: CASSTGRDFNYGYTF. As DNA, the CDR3 is TGTGCCAGTAGTACGGGCCGGGACTTTAACTATGGCTACACCTTC.

This clone has just a few counts. The rearrangement uses TRBV28 and TRBJ1-2; TRBD1 is a possible D gene (6 bases). The germline V gene encodes CDR1 MDHEN and CDR2 SYDVKM. The V end was cut by 6 bases, the J end by 4 bases, with 18 bases between. The CDR3 runs 15 residues. The CDR3 sequence is CASSRLSRDTYGYTF. The CDR3 DNA sequence: TGTGCCAGCAGCCGACTGTCCCGGGACACCTATGGCTACACCTTC.

The chain joins TRBV5-1 to TRBJ1-4, with D possibly being TRBD1 (5 bases). Looked up from germline, CDR1 is SGHRS and CDR2 is YFSETQ. Trimming cost V 4 bases and J 5 bases, with 15 bases left between them. The CDR3 runs 15 residues. CDR3 DNA sequence: TGCGCCAGCAGCATGGGAGTGAAGGGGAATGAAAAACTGTTTTTT. Its translation is CASSMGVKGNEKLFF. Together with reference TRBV5-1 and TRBJ1-4, the CDR3 gives the full variable domain: KAGVTQTPRYLIKTRGQQVTLSCSPISGHRSVSWYQQTPGQGLQFLFEYFSETQRNKGNFPGRFSGRQFSNSRSEMNVSTLELGDSALYLCASSMGVKGNEKLFFGSGTQLSVL.

The genes are TRBV5-4 and TRBJ1-1, with 9 bases fitting TRBD1. The V gene end was trimmed by 4 bases and the J gene end by 6 bases; junction bases not matched to a gene: 10. Germline CDR1 is SGHNT and CDR2 is YYREEE (reference sequence). The CDR3 runs to 15 residues. CDR3 in DNA: TGTGCCAGCAGCCACCAGGGACAGGGTTGGGCTGAAGCTTTCTTT. It codes for CASSHQGQGWAEAFF. The full variable domain, rest sourced from reference TRBV5-4 and TRBJ1-1, is ETGVTQSPTHLIKTRGQQVTLRCSSQSGHNTVSWYQQALGQGPQFIFQYYREEENGRGNFPPRFSGLQFPNYSSELNVNALELDDSALYLCASSHQGQGWAEAFFGQGTRLTVV.

As DNA, the CDR3 is TGTGCCAGCAGTGAAAGGATTGGGGGGCATAATAACTATGGCTACACCTTC. The encoded protein is CASSERIGGHNNYGYTF. This chain uses TRBV6-1 with TRBJ1-2; weak D call: TRBD1 (6 bases). The CDR3 consists of 17 residues. Per the germline V gene, CDR1 is MNHNS and CDR2 is SASEGT. With 2 bases removed from V and 1 base from J, the gap between germline ends came to 17 bases.

The rearrangement links TRBV9 to TRBJ1-2; no firm D call. V lost 4 bases and J 8 bases, leaving 12 bases between the germline ends. Germline CDR1 reads SGDLS; CDR2 reads YYNGEE. This CDR3 is 12 amino acids long. CDR3 sequence: CASSQRVGGYTF. DNA for the CDR3: TGTGCCAGCAGCCAAAGGGTAGGCGGCTACACCTTC. Filled out from reference TRBV9 and TRBJ1-2, the complete variable domain reads DSGVTQTPKHLITATGQRVTLRCSPRSGDLSVYWYQQSLDQGLQFLIQYYNGEERAKGNILERFSAQQFPDLHSELNLSSLELGDSALYFCASSQRVGGYTFGSGTRLTVV.

The chain is built from TRBV7-8 and TRBJ2-1; the D is unclear. Per the germline V gene, CDR1 is SGHVS and CDR2 is FQNEAQ. The CDR3 runs to 15 residues. Trimming cost V 6 bases and J 3 bases, with 15 bases left between them. The CDR3 region is CASRSGPNIYNEQFF. CDR3 bases: TGTGCCAGCAGGTCCGGCCCGAACATCTACAATGAGCAGTTCTTC.

The chain carries TRBV6-5 and TRBJ1-2; D is perhaps TRBD1 (6 bases). Germline assignment: CDR1 MNHEY and CDR2 SVGAGI. Trimming cost V 2 bases and J 5 bases, with 12 bases left between them. The CDR3 sequence is 14 residues long. The CDR3, as DNA: TGTGCCAGCAGTTACGGGGGGCGCGGTTATGGCTACACCTTC. Residues: CASSYGGRGYGYTF.

The CDR3 DNA follows: TGTGCCAGCAGCCCGGGACCAGACTACAATGAGCAGTTCTTC. Translation gives CASSPGPDYNEQFF. This sequence joins TRBV6-1 and TRBJ2-1, with D perhaps matching TRBD1 or TRBD2 (5 bases each). This CDR3 has 14 residues. Germline V gene lookup returns CDR1 MNHNS and CDR2 SASEGT. The V end was cut by 6 bases, the J end by 3 bases, with 12 bases between.

The V gene is TRBV21-1, the J gene TRBJ2-2; whether TRBD1, the table's D call, matches the DNA was not checked. TRBV21-1 has pseudogene status. The CDR3 runs 12 residues. CDR3 bases: TGTGCCAGCAGCAAAGTTCACGGGGAGCTGTTTTTT. Protein product: CASSKVHGELFF.

This chain joins TRBV7-9 and TRBJ1-4; D ambiguous. The germline V gene encodes CDR1 SEHNR and CDR2 FQNEAQ (reference sequence). CDR3 size: 16 residues. The germline V and J ends were trimmed by 5 bases and 0 bases, with 13 bases remaining between them. The CDR3 here is CASSTNDGATNEKLFF. CDR3 bases: TGTGCCAGCAGCACCAACGATGGGGCAACTAATGAAAAACTGTTTTTT.

The chain uses TRBV13 and TRBJ1-1, with 7 bases identical to TRBD1. CDR1 is PRHDT and CDR2 is FYEKMQ in the germline V gene (reference sequence). The junction had 16 bases not matched to a gene; V was cut back by 2 bases and J by 7 bases. There are 17 residues in the CDR3. DNA of the CDR3: TGTGCCAGCAGCTTACTGTACAGGGGCCCCGGGGGTGGTGAAGCTTTCTTT. It specifies CASSLLYRGPGGGEAFF.

The rearrangement links TRBV6-1 to TRBJ1-6, with D unresolved. CDR1 MNHNS and CDR2 SASEGT come from the germline V gene. CDR3 length: 15 amino acids. The V end was cut by 7 bases, the J end by 5 bases, with 15 bases between. The CDR3 reads CASKRRPGDNSPLHF. CDR3 coding DNA: TGTGCCAGCAAAAGAAGACCTGGGGATAATTCACCCCTCCACTTT.

The chain links TRBV7-9 to TRBJ2-7; D gene ambiguous. V lost 5 bases, J lost 1 base, and 18 bases lay in between. The CDR3 extends over 16 amino acids. Germline V gene sequence: CDR1 SEHNR, CDR2 FQNEAQ (reference sequence). The CDR3 sequence is CASSLPNPPASYEQYF. The CDR3 DNA sequence: TGTGCCAGCAGCCTTCCCAATCCCCCTGCATCCTACGAGCAGTACTTC.

The table lists this clone with a few counts. This sequence joins TRBV9 and TRBJ2-3, with D tentatively TRBD1 (6 bases). V gave up 8 bases and J gave up 0 bases, with 13 bases separating them. CDR3 length equals 14 residues. Looked up from germline, CDR1 is SGDLS and CDR2 is YYNGEE. The CDR3 DNA is TGTGCCAGTGGAACAGGGTTTAGCACAGATACGCAGTATTTT. Translated: CASGTGFSTDTQYF.

V and J are TRBV7-3 and TRBJ2-3; D is perhaps TRBD1 (6 bases). Germline values: CDR1 SGHTA, CDR2 FQGTGA. This CDR3 spans 13 amino acids. V was clipped by 5 bases and J by 8 bases, with 14 bases between them. The DNA of the CDR3 is TGTGCCAGCAGCACACCGGACAGTGGTACGCAGTATTTT. It encodes CASSTPDSGTQYF.

The genes are TRBV4-1 and TRBJ1-4; D not certain. Looked up from germline, CDR1 is MGHRA and CDR2 is YSYEKL. The CDR3 spans 15 residues. Trimming pared 3 bases from V and 0 bases from J, leaving 8 bases between. The CDR3 nucleotides read TGCGCCAGCAGCCACACTCTTGCAACTAATGAAAAACTGTTTTTT. Translated: CASSHTLATNEKLFF.

DNA for the CDR3: TGCGCCAGCCGCTACCAAGAGACCCAGTACTTC. Protein sequence: CASRYQETQYF. The rearrangement joins TRBV5-1 to TRBJ2-5; no reliable D call. The germline V and J ends were trimmed by 7 bases and 0 bases, with 4 bases remaining between them. The CDR3 is made up of 11 amino acids. Germline V gene lookup returns CDR1 SGHRS and CDR2 YFSETQ.